The entry below describes one TCR beta chain. This entry comes from a study of blood T cell repertoires in COVID-19. Membership in each cohort depended on participant-reported clinical history. Among Cohort 3 donors, those recovered had two negative PCRs, clearance, or symptom resolution. The germline V gene has CDR1 MGHRA and CDR2 YSYEKL. V was clipped by 3 bases and J by 7 bases; unmatched bases: 4. CDR3 length equals 13 residues. Original processing methods: Amplification of reference gene primers was used by the study to estimate nucleated cell counts. Measured with immunoSEQ multiplex PCR; TCRdb has only the in-frame clones, and not every one. The D gene and trimming were derived from the DNA, and the V and J assignments and clone size from that table. The sample consists of around 330,000 clones, more than 90% of them appearing once.

The material sequenced was PBMCs or T cells enriched from blood (not recorded which). The V call is TRBV4-1, the J call TRBJ1-2; 8 bases agree with TRBD1. This sequence originates from a man aged 55 to 70 who had recovered from COVID-19. CDR3: CASSQATGAGYTF. The CDR3 DNA reads TGCGCCAGCAGCCAGGCGACAGGGGCTGGCTACACCTTC.